A single TCR beta chain is shown here with its context. V was pared by 3 bases and J by 4 bases, with 0 bases of the junction left unmatched. The CDR3 loop spans 14 amino acids. CDR1 and CDR2 from the germline V gene are LGHDT and YNNKEL (reference sequence). The data originate from a study of blood T cell repertoires in COVID-19. Sequenced by immunoSEQ multiplex PCR; TCRdb stores in-frame clones only, minus some. In the table there are more than 95,000 clones, 75% to 90% of which are singletons. Sequencing used peripheral blood. The receptor's source is an elderly woman with COVID-19, enrolled during active disease. The gene calls are TRBV3-1 (or the pseudogene TRBV3-2) and TRBJ2-5; 12 positions match TRBD2. The CDR3 DNA follows: TGTGCCAGCAGCCAGGGACTAGCGGGAGAGACCCAGTACTTC. This translates into CASSQGLAGETQYF.